These 17 T cell receptor beta chains originate from one sample sequenced in a study of control samples from healthy donors and cancer patients (dated by TCRdb to about 2020). Library method: the immunoSEQ multiplex PCR assay. TCRdb stores this immuneACCESS table with in-frame sequences only. Part of the clones is absent; in the studies checked, under half of the shortfall reflects unresolved V genes, and no reason is known for the rest. The sample profile shows 110,000 to 150,000 clones; under 90% of them were found once. The ten largest clones represent 4% to 5.5% of the sample. The sample taken for sequencing was blood. These receptors all come from a man aged 25-45 years in good health.

This rearrangement joins TRBV3-1 (or the pseudogene TRBV3-2) to TRBJ2-4, with D unresolved. Trimming removed 1 base from V and 0 bases from J, with 10 bases in between. CDR3 length: 16 amino acids. Germline V gene sequence: CDR1 LGHDT, CDR2 YNNKEL (reference sequence). This CDR3 is CASSQAWETAKNIQYF. The CDR3 DNA reads TGTGCCAGCAGCCAAGCTTGGGAAACAGCCAAAAACATTCAGTACTTC.

This chain joins TRBV4-3 and TRBJ1-1; D is unresolved. CDR3 length: 12 residues. Trimming left V 0 bases short and J 8 bases short, with 7 bases between. CDR1 and CDR2 (germline): LGHNA, YSLEER. The CDR3 protein is CASSQDRLEAFF. CDR3 DNA: TGCGCCAGCAGCCAAGATAGACTAGAAGCTTTCTTT.

The chain uses TRBV4-3 and TRBJ1-2; 9 positions agree with TRBD1. Germline V gene sequence: CDR1 LGHNA, CDR2 YSLEER. V lost 2 bases, J lost 2 bases, and 6 bases stayed unmatched. The CDR3 spans 16 residues. CDR3 nucleotides: TGCGCCAGCAGCCAATTTGGGGACAGGGTCAACTATGGCTACACCTTC. This translates into CASSQFGDRVNYGYTF.

The rearrangement joins TRBV12-3 or TRBV12-4 to TRBJ1-2; a possible D gene is TRBD1 (5 bases). Trimming took off 2 bases at V and 7 bases at J, with 11 bases between the two ends. The CDR3 loop spans 13 amino acids. This CDR3 reads CASSLSQGSGYTF. The CDR3 DNA is TGTGCCAGCAGTTTATCCCAGGGTTCTGGCTACACCTTC.

This chain links TRBV5-1 with TRBJ1-4, with D possibly matching TRBD1 (6 bases). CDR3 size: 17 residues. In germline, CDR1 is SGHRS, CDR2 YFSETQ. V was shortened by 7 bases and J by 2 bases, with 21 bases between the two germline ends. Here the CDR3 reads CASPNVGEGETNEKLFF. In DNA form, the CDR3 reads TGCGCCAGCCCCAACGTCGGGGAGGGGGAGACTAATGAAAAACTGTTTTTT.

Concerning this clone itself: The junction and the germline gene differ at one end; a read error may be behind it. V usage is TRBV7-9 and J usage is TRBJ2-1; D possibly matches TRBD1 or TRBD2 (5 bases each). CDR1 and CDR2 (germline): SEHNR, FQNEAQ (reference sequence). The CDR3 covers 11 residues. CDR3 nucleotide sequence: TGCGGTTGGGACGCTGGTGGTGAGCAGTTCTTC. This encodes CGWDAGGEQFF. Looking up the rest from reference TRBV7-9 and TRBJ2-1 gives the full variable domain: DTGVSQNPRHKITKRGQNVTFRCDPISEHNRLYWYRQTLGQGPEFLTYFQNEAQLEKSRLLSDRFSAERPKGSFSTLEIQRTEQGDSAMYLCGWDAGGEQFFGPGTRLTVL.

The chain uses TRBV7-6 and TRBJ2-6, with 11 bases aligning to TRBD1. CDR1 and CDR2 from the germline V gene are SGHVS and FNYEAQ. The CDR3 contains 15 residues. The J segment lost 0 bases and the V segment lost 10 bases, leaving 2 bases of the junction unmatched. CDR3 protein: CATGTGGSGANVLTF. DNA for the CDR3: TGTGCCACCGGGACAGGGGGCTCTGGGGCCAACGTCCTGACTTTC.

This clone showed up just once. The chain has TRBV7-2 and TRBJ1-1, with D possibly matching TRBD1 (5 bases). V was cut by 7 bases and J by 7 bases, with 22 bases left in between. The CDR3 extends over 15 amino acids. Germline V gene data show CDR1 as SGHTA and CDR2 as FQGNSA. CDR3 DNA: TGTGCCAGCACCAAGACAGAATCATTAACTGGTGAAGCTTTCTTT. Protein: CASTKTESLTGEAFF.

The genes are TRBV4-1 and TRBJ1-2; D is perhaps TRBD1 (6 bases). CDR3 length equals 13 residues. The germline CDR1 and CDR2 sequences are MGHRA and YSYEKL. The V end was cut by 0 bases, the J end by 8 bases, with 10 bases between. The CDR3 DNA reads as TGCGCCAGCAGCCAAGATAGCAGGGGCGGCTACACCTTC. It translates to CASSQDSRGGYTF.

The rearrangement links TRBV11-3 to TRBJ2-1, with a tentative D call TRBD2 (6 bases). CDR1 is SGHNT and CDR2 is YENEEA in the germline V gene. The V end was cut by 0 bases, the J end by 8 bases, with 17 bases between. The CDR3 spans 16 residues. The CDR3 reads CASSLDTSRFVDEQFF. In nucleotides, the CDR3 is TGTGCCAGCAGCTTAGATACTAGCCGGTTTGTGGATGAGCAGTTCTTC.

In DNA, the CDR3 is TGTGCCAGCAGTTTGCAGGGGCGCACCGGGGAGCTGTTTTTT. The encoded protein is CASSLQGRTGELFF. This sequence joins TRBV6-5 and TRBJ2-2, with D perhaps matching TRBD1 (6 bases). CDR3 length equals 14 residues. The germline gives CDR1 MNHEY, CDR2 SVGAGI. The ends were cut back, 4 bases at V and 4 bases at J, with 10 bases in the middle.

The chain combines TRBV14 with TRBJ2-6, with D possibly being TRBD2 (5 bases). V was cut by 4 bases and J by 0 bases, with 13 bases left in between. The CDR3 spans 17 residues. From germline, CDR1 is SGHDN and CDR2 FVKESK. DNA for the CDR3: TGTGCCAGCAGCCGGCCGGGATTCCTCTCTGGGGCCAACGTCCTGACTTTC. It yields the protein CASSRPGFLSGANVLTF.

This clone showed up just once. The chain links TRBV4-2 to TRBJ2-7; TRBD2 agrees at 11 bases. V was clipped by 0 bases and J by 3 bases; unmatched bases: 1. CDR1 LGHNA and CDR2 YNFKEQ come from the germline V gene. The CDR3 contains 15 residues. CDR3 in amino acids: CASSQEGTSGYEQYF. Written as DNA, the CDR3 is TGTGCCAGCAGCCAAGAGGGGACTAGCGGCTACGAGCAGTACTTC.

The genes are TRBV29-1 and TRBJ2-1; D may correspond to TRBD1 or TRBD2 (5 bases each). Per the germline V gene, CDR1 is SQVTM and CDR2 is ANQGSEA. V was pared by 4 bases and J by 8 bases, with 15 bases between. The CDR3 has 13 amino acids. CDR3 protein: CSVGGALSDEQFF. Written as DNA, the CDR3 is TGCAGCGTTGGTGGGGCCCTTAGCGATGAGCAGTTCTTC.

This clone was counted between two and nine times. This sequence joins TRBV5-1 and TRBJ2-3, with unresolved D. V shed 6 bases and J shed 0 bases, with 5 bases lying between them. The CDR3 sequence is 12 residues long. Germline loops: CDR1 SGHRS, CDR2 YFSETQ. CDR3 DNA: TGCGCCAGCACCACTAGCACAGATACGCAGTATTTT. It encodes CASTTSTDTQYF.

The chain combines TRBV9 with TRBJ2-1, with no clear D. Germline lookup yields CDR1 SGDLS and CDR2 YYNGEE. This CDR3 comprises 11 residues. With 3 bases removed from V and 8 bases from J, the gap between germline ends came to 6 bases. CDR3 bases: TGTGCCAGCAGCGCTGGAGATGAGCAGTTCTTC. Residues: CASSAGDEQFF.

V is TRBV5-4 and J is TRBJ2-7; possibly TRBD2 for D (5 bases). With 4 bases removed from V and 7 bases from J, the gap between germline ends came to 18 bases. From germline, CDR1 is SGHNT and CDR2 YYREEE (reference sequence). The CDR3 runs to 14 residues. CDR3 region: CASSPIQSGGEQYF. The DNA of the CDR3 is TGTGCCAGCAGCCCTATCCAGAGCGGAGGAGAGCAGTACTTC.